The sequence of this T cell receptor beta chain was determined in a study of T cell responses to AZD1222 COVID-19 vaccine. The germline V gene encodes CDR1 SGHTA and CDR2 FQGTGA. This CDR3 has 19 amino acids. TCRdb keeps only in-frame clones here, not all; method: immunoSEQ multiplex PCR. The data hold 100,000 to 150,000 clones, with 80% to 90% observed a single time. Concerning this clone itself: Germline and junction disagree at one end, which may indicate a read error.

The V and J genes are TRBV7-3 and TRBJ2-2; 15 nucleotides line up with TRBD2. This receptor was obtained from an adult in good health. This sample comprised peripheral blood, obtained on day 0 of AZD1222 vaccination. In DNA form, the CDR3 reads TGTGCCAGCAGCCCCCGGACTAGCGGGAGGGCCGCGAACACCGGGAAGCTGTTTTTT. Translated, it gives CASSPRTSGRAANTGKLFF.